This T cell receptor beta chain was recorded in a study of blood T cell repertoires in COVID-19. All enrollees were roughly 18 to 90 years old and from approximately 24 US areas. Either two negative PCRs, clearance, or symptom resolution qualified Cohort 3 donors as recovered. How the authors handled the data: Estimated nucleated cell counts came from reference gene primer amplification. The data were produced by immunoSEQ multiplex PCR, yet TCRdb's version contains in-frame clones alone and is incomplete. That table supplies the V and J calls and clone size; D and trimming were determined from the DNA. The data contain around 310,000 clones, just under 90% of them seen just once; the ten biggest clones take up over 8.5%. Germline values: CDR1 SQVTM, CDR2 ANQGSEA. Trimming took off 4 bases at V and 0 bases at J, with 15 bases between the two ends. The length of the CDR3 is 15 residues.

The TCR comes from a woman aged 25 to 39 who had recovered from COVID-19. Sequencing was done on a sample of PBMCs or T cells enriched from blood (not recorded which). The chain uses TRBV29-1 and TRBJ1-1, with D perhaps TRBD1 (6 bases). The CDR3 loop reads CSVVGGRLMNTEAFF. The CDR3 coding sequence is TGCAGCGTTGTAGGGGGACGGTTAATGAACACTGAAGCTTTCTTT.